The 21 T cell receptor beta chains listed next were all sequenced from one sample in a study of Ad26.COV2.S vaccination and SARS-CoV-2 variants. The treatment is: some 20 received Ad26.COV2.S at low or high dose, single or two shots; about 5 received placebo; per-sample allocation not given. Sampling took place 63 days after the first vaccine or placebo injection. Here immunoSEQ multiplex PCR was the method, and the copy in TCRdb shows in-frame clones only, minus some. The sample consists of around 250,000 clones, around nine tenths of them appearing once. This specimen consisted of peripheral blood, obtained in a trial of Ad26.COV2.S vaccine versus placebo. The receptors come from a person aged 18-65 years who received the Ad26.COV2.S COVID-19 vaccine or a placebo.

The chain has TRBV30 and TRBJ2-2, with 8 bases aligning to TRBD2. J gave up 3 bases and V 3 bases, and 3 bases lay outside the gene matches. CDR1 and CDR2 (germline): GTSNPN, SVGIG (reference sequence). CDR3 length: 14 amino acids. In DNA, the CDR3 is TGTGCCTGGAGGAAACTAGCGGACACCGGGGAGCTGTTTTTT. Amino acids: CAWRKLADTGELFF.

The chain uses TRBV29-1 and TRBJ1-1, with a possible D match to TRBD1 (5 bases). Germline CDR1 reads SQVTM; CDR2 reads ANQGSEA. Deletions cut 4 bases from V and 2 bases from J, with 11 bases between. The CDR3 is 13 residues long. CDR3: CSVGKGLNTEAFF. The CDR3 coding sequence is TGCAGCGTTGGTAAGGGGCTAAACACTGAAGCTTTCTTT.

The J gene is TRBJ1-1, the V gene TRBV29-1, with TRBD1 matching over 7 bases. The CDR3 totals 10 residues. The ends lost 7 bases at V and 11 bases at J; junction bases unmatched: 7. Germline loops: CDR1 SQVTM, CDR2 ANQGSEA. CDR3 in amino acids: CSGTDREAFF. The CDR3 DNA is TGCAGCGGTACCGACAGGGAGGCTTTCTTT.

The chain links TRBV7-9 to TRBJ2-2; 7 bases are a match to TRBD1. V dropped 2 bases and J dropped 7; count of bases not matched to a gene: 7. The CDR3 contains 15 residues. CDR1 SEHNR and CDR2 FQNEAQ come from the germline V gene (reference sequence). The CDR3 nucleotides are TGTGCCAGCAGCTTACGGAGACAGGGCTACGGGGAGCTGTTTTTT. Translating gives CASSLRRQGYGELFF.

The chain combines TRBV7-8 with TRBJ1-4; D gene uncertain. This CDR3 comprises 15 residues. CDR1 and CDR2 (germline): SGHVS, FQNEAQ. Trimming removed 1 base at V and 8 bases at J, with 14 bases between. The CDR3 sequence: CASSLGRGIGEKLFF. The DNA for the CDR3 is TGTGCCAGCAGCTTAGGACGGGGTATAGGAGAAAAACTGTTTTTT.

The gene calls are TRBV6-5 and TRBJ2-3; D is possibly TRBD2 (5 bases). The CDR3 loop spans 13 amino acids. CDR1 MNHEY and CDR2 SVGAGI come from the germline V gene. Trimming cost V 6 bases and J 1 base, with 8 bases left between them. This chain's CDR3 is CASRGVGTDTQYF. Written as DNA, the CDR3 is TGTGCCAGCAGGGGAGTTGGCACAGATACGCAGTATTTT.

The chain couples TRBV30 to TRBJ2-7; D uncertain. Germline lookup yields CDR1 GTSNPN and CDR2 SVGIG (reference sequence). The CDR3 covers 13 residues. V was cut by 0 bases and J by 6 bases, with 12 bases left in between. The CDR3 region is CAWSVGLGPEQYV. As DNA, the CDR3 is TGTGCCTGGAGTGTCGGCCTAGGTCCCGAGCAGTACGTC.

V gene TRBV12-5 combines with J gene TRBJ1-2, with D possibly being TRBD1 (5 bases). The CDR3 loop spans 14 amino acids. V lost 6 bases and J 3 bases, leaving 14 bases between the germline ends. Germline loops: CDR1 LGHNT, CDR2 FRNRAP. The CDR3 sequence is CASGQGAGDYGYTF. CDR3 DNA: TGTGCTAGTGGGCAGGGAGCGGGCGACTATGGCTACACCTTC.

This sequence joins TRBV11-2 and TRBJ1-4, with D tentatively TRBD1 (5 bases). V lost 5 bases and J lost 7, with 14 bases in between. The V gene's germline CDR1 is SGHAT and CDR2 FQNNGV. The CDR3 contains 14 residues. In nucleotides, the CDR3 is TGTGCCAGCAGCGTCGGGGGAAGGACTGAAAAACTGTTTTTT. Its translation is CASSVGGRTEKLFF.

The chain joins TRBV27 to TRBJ2-4; no clear D. The CDR3 length is 14 residues. The ends were cut back, 9 bases at V and 0 bases at J, with 12 bases in the middle. The germline gives CDR1 MNHEY, CDR2 SMNVEV (reference sequence). The CDR3: CASSTALAKNIQYF. The CDR3 nucleotides are TGTGCCAGTTCGACGGCCCTAGCCAAAAACATTCAGTACTTC.

The V call is TRBV6-5, the J call TRBJ2-1, with TRBD2 matching 11 bases. The CDR3 spans 15 residues. Germline V lookup: CDR1 MNHEY, CDR2 SVGAGI. The V and J ends lost 5 bases and 3 bases, in that order; junction bases with no gene match: 3. The chain's CDR3 is CASSTLAGVYNEQFF. The CDR3 nucleotides are TGTGCCAGCAGTACACTAGCGGGAGTCTACAATGAGCAGTTCTTC.

V and J are TRBV6-1 and TRBJ2-2; no clear D. V lost 3 bases and J lost 0, with 5 bases in between. Germline CDR1 is MNHNS and CDR2 is SASEGT. This CDR3 spans 14 amino acids. This CDR3 is CASSDVTNTGELFF. CDR3 coding DNA: TGTGCCAGCAGTGATGTCACGAACACCGGGGAGCTGTTTTTT.

The V gene is TRBV7-6, the J gene TRBJ2-2; D not certain. Germline assignment: CDR1 SGHVS and CDR2 FNYEAQ. This CDR3 is 14 amino acids long. Trimming left V 3 bases short and J 4 bases short, with 9 bases between. The CDR3 coding sequence is TGTGCCAGCAGCTTCCTAGACGGCACCGGGGAGCTGTTTTTT. This codes for CASSFLDGTGELFF.

The gene calls are TRBV29-1 and TRBJ1-2; D is perhaps TRBD1 (5 bases). The CDR3 is 13 amino acids. V lost 1 base to trimming and J lost 7 bases, with 13 bases between them. Germline V gene data show CDR1 as SQVTM and CDR2 as ANQGSEA. In DNA form, the CDR3 reads TGCAGCGTTGAAGTTGGGGGGAGGGTTGGCTACACCTTC. Its translation is CSVEVGGRVGYTF. Using reference TRBV29-1 and TRBJ1-2 for the parts outside the CDR3, the full variable domain is SAVISQKPSRDICQRGTSLTIQCQVDSQVTMMFWYRQQPGQSLTLIATANQGSEATYESGFVIDKFPISRPNLTFSTLTVSNMSPEDSSIYLCSVEVGGRVGYTFGSGTRLTVV.

The chain carries TRBV18 and TRBJ1-1; D is possibly TRBD1 (5 bases). CDR1 KGHSH and CDR2 LQKENI come from the germline V gene. The CDR3 is 14 amino acids. Trimming removed 0 bases from V and 8 bases from J, with 13 bases in between. For the CDR3, the DNA is TGTGCCAGCTCACCACCGGCTATGGCAGGGGAAGCTTTCTTT. This translates into CASSPPAMAGEAFF.

This clone has just one count. The V gene is TRBV28, the J gene TRBJ2-7, with TRBD1 identical over 9 bases. J gave up 1 base and V 5 bases, and 3 bases lay outside the gene matches. Germline values: CDR1 MDHEN, CDR2 SYDVKM. The CDR3 totals 14 residues. This chain's CDR3 is CASSEGTGSYEQYF. DNA for the CDR3: TGTGCCAGCAGTGAAGGGACAGGGTCCTACGAGCAGTACTTC.

This chain links TRBV11-2 with TRBJ2-7; D is possibly TRBD2 (6 bases). The CDR3 runs to 15 residues. V was pared by 1 base and J by 2 bases, with 12 bases between. The germline V gene has CDR1 SGHAT and CDR2 FQNNGV. CDR3 residues: CASSLGAGGPYEQYF. CDR3 nucleotides: TGTGCCAGCAGCTTAGGAGCGGGCGGTCCCTACGAGCAGTACTTC.

The CDR3 is CASSLDHPSSYEQYF. The CDR3, as DNA: TGTGCCAGCAGCTTAGATCACCCCAGCTCCTACGAGCAGTACTTC. The chain employs TRBV7-2 and TRBJ2-7, with D unclear. V was cut by 1 base and J by 0 bases, with 10 bases left in between. Germline V gene sequence: CDR1 SGHTA, CDR2 FQGNSA. The CDR3 runs to 15 residues.

The gene calls are TRBV18 and TRBJ1-4; weak D call: TRBD1 (5 bases). The CDR3 is 15 amino acids. V lost 1 base, J lost 2 bases, and 8 bases lay in between. Germline V gives CDR1 KGHSH, CDR2 LQKENI. The CDR3 sequence: CASSPQGLTNEKLFF. The CDR3 region has the DNA TGTGCCAGCTCACCACAGGGGCTGACTAATGAAAAACTGTTTTTT.

The V and J genes are TRBV11-2 and TRBJ2-7; no firm D call. The CDR3 sequence is 19 residues long. The germline gives CDR1 SGHAT, CDR2 FQNNGV. The V and J ends lost 2 bases and 0 bases respectively, with 23 bases between them. In DNA form, the CDR3 reads TGTGCCAGCAGCTTAATAAGGGTAAATCCGTATCGTAGCTCCTACGAGCAGTACGTC. Translation: CASSLIRVNPYRSSYEQYV.

V and J are TRBV30 and TRBJ2-3; TRBD2 aligns across 8 bases. The J segment lost 4 bases and the V segment lost 2 bases, leaving 8 bases of the junction unmatched. Germline CDR1 GTSNPN, CDR2 SVGIG (reference sequence). The CDR3 extends over 15 amino acids. The CDR3 coding sequence is TGTGCCTGGAGTCGAAGCGGGAGTAGGGCAGATACGCAGTATTTT. Translating gives CAWSRSGSRADTQYF. Drawing the rest from reference TRBV30 and TRBJ2-3, the complete variable domain is SQTIHQWPATLVQPVGSPLSLECTVEGTSNPNLYWYRQAAGRGLQLLFYSVGIGQISSEVPQNLSASRPQDRQFILSSKKLLLSDSGFYLCAWSRSGSRADTQYFGPGTRLTVL.